These 26 T cell receptor beta chains came from one sample sequenced in a study of identical twins. Using its own MiXCR run on the 5' RACE reads, TCRdb lists one record per CDR3 protein. The sample shows approximately 550,000 distinct CDR3 sequences, about 20% of them seen only once. This same sample was also taken into another study, of yellow fever vaccine responses in identical twins.

The sample consisted of CD4+ T cells sorted from blood. The receptors stem from a woman under 30 in good health.

This clonotype has just a few counts. This chain joins TRBV6-1 and TRBJ2-1; 8 bases agree with TRBD2. The V and J ends lost 6 bases and 0 bases, in that order; junction bases with no gene match: 4. CDR1 and CDR2 from the germline V gene are MNHNS and SASEGT. CDR3 length equals 15 residues. The CDR3 spells CASSPLAVSYNEQFF. The CDR3 nucleotides are TGTGCCAGCAGCCCACTAGCGGTCTCCTACAATGAGCAGTTCTTC.

This clonotype has only a few counts. The chain recombines TRBV24-1 with TRBJ1-1; no clear D gene. Trimming left V 9 bases short and J 3 bases short, with 7 bases between. Germline lookup yields CDR1 KGHDR and CDR2 SFDVKD. CDR3 length: 11 amino acids. The CDR3 protein is CATSGDTEAFF. In nucleotides, the CDR3 is TGTGCCACCTCCGGGGACACTGAAGCTTTCTTT.

V and J are TRBV27 and TRBJ2-5; 8 bases are a match to TRBD1. CDR1 and CDR2 (germline): MNHEY, SMNVEV (reference sequence). Trimming removed 5 bases from V and 3 bases from J; junction bases left unmatched: 8. The CDR3 sequence is 15 residues long. CDR3 nucleotide sequence: TGTGCCAGCAGTGGGACGGCAGGGGGCGAAGAGACCCAGTACTTC. It translates to CASSGTAGGEETQYF.

This clonotype occurred a few times. The chain joins TRBV3-1 to TRBJ2-7, with unresolved D. The V gene lost 0 bases and the J gene lost 5 bases, with 17 bases spanning the gap. This CDR3 has 16 residues. The V gene's germline CDR1 is LGHDT and CDR2 YNNKEL (reference sequence). In DNA, the CDR3 is TGTGCCAGCAGCCAAGATCTCGGTCAGGTGCCCAACGAGCAGTACTTC. Translation: CASSQDLGQVPNEQYF.

This clonotype was observed a few times. V and J are TRBV6-2 or TRBV6-3 and TRBJ2-5, with D hard to call. Trimming pared 2 bases from V and 5 bases from J, leaving 3 bases between. The germline V gene encodes CDR1 MNHEY and CDR2 SVGEGT. The CDR3 length is 11 residues. The DNA of the CDR3 is TGTGCCAGCAGTTACGTTGAGACCCAGTACTTC. Amino acid sequence: CASSYVETQYF.

This clonotype occurred a few times. This CDR3 reads CASSPNLATSTQHF. The CDR3 DNA reads as TGTGCCAGCAGCCCCAATTTGGCAACCTCGACCCAGCATTTT. This sequence joins TRBV3-1 and TRBJ1-5, with D unresolved. The CDR3 totals 14 residues. V lost 4 bases and J 11 bases, leaving 18 bases between the germline ends. CDR1 LGHDT and CDR2 YNNKEL come from the germline V gene (reference sequence).

V and J are TRBV29-1 and TRBJ2-1; 7 bases are a match to TRBD1. Per germline, CDR1 SQVTM and CDR2 ANQGSEA. J gave up 7 bases and V 2 bases, and 8 bases lay outside the gene matches. CDR3 length: 14 residues. For the CDR3, the DNA is TGCAGCGTTGAATCACAGGGGAGCCCAAATGAGCAGTTCTTC. Translated: CSVESQGSPNEQFF.

The chain combines TRBV3-1 with TRBJ2-5; maybe TRBD2 (6 bases). There are 15 residues in the CDR3. Trimming took 1 base from V and 3 from J, leaving 12 bases between them. The germline V gene has CDR1 LGHDT and CDR2 YNNKEL (reference sequence). CDR3: CASSQVIGSKETQYF. The CDR3 DNA reads TGTGCCAGCAGCCAAGTCATCGGGAGTAAAGAGACCCAGTACTTC.

The chain couples TRBV7-2 to TRBJ2-1, with unresolved D. CDR1 and CDR2 from the germline V gene are SGHTA and FQGNSA. V dropped 1 base and J dropped 8 bases, with 18 bases sitting between them. The CDR3 consists of 16 residues. The CDR3 bases are TGTGCCAGCAGCTTAGTAGGCTCTAGTGGTTTTCATGAGCAGTTCTTC. Translation gives CASSLVGSSGFHEQFF.

This rearrangement joins TRBV3-1 to TRBJ1-1, with TRBD1 matching over 8 bases. The germline V gene has CDR1 LGHDT and CDR2 YNNKEL (reference sequence). The ends lost 8 bases at V and 5 bases at J; junction bases unmatched: 7. This CDR3 is 13 amino acids long. For the CDR3, the DNA is TGTGCCAGCGGGGCCACAGGGGGGACTGAAGCTTTCTTT. Translated, it gives CASGATGGTEAFF.

This clonotype was recorded a few times. The gene calls are TRBV4-1 and TRBJ1-2; 7 bases agree with TRBD1. The germline V gene encodes CDR1 MGHRA and CDR2 YSYEKL. Trimming at V came to 6 bases and at J to 4 bases, leaving 14 bases not matched to a gene. CDR3 length: 16 amino acids. In DNA, the CDR3 is TGCGCCAGCAGTCCTGGACAGGTCGGGCTTACCTATGGCTACACCTTC. Translation: CASSPGQVGLTYGYTF.

V gene TRBV19 combines with J gene TRBJ1-6; a weak D match, TRBD1 (6 bases). In germline, CDR1 is LNHDA, CDR2 SQIVND (reference sequence). Trimming removed 4 bases from V and 9 bases from J, with 16 bases in between. The CDR3 runs to 15 residues. The CDR3 spells CASSTPGGRTSPLHF. CDR3 nucleotide sequence: TGTGCCAGTAGTACCCCCGGGGGGCGGACTTCACCCCTCCACTTT.

The chain combines TRBV29-1 with TRBJ2-1; 14 bases map to TRBD2. Germline CDR1 SQVTM, CDR2 ANQGSEA. This CDR3 spans 15 amino acids. With 6 bases clipped from V and 5 bases from J, the junction kept 6 bases outside the gene matches. The DNA for the CDR3 is TGCAGCGTCGCTCGACTAGCGGGGGGGCACAATGAGCAGTTCTTC. Its translation is CSVARLAGGHNEQFF.

The gene calls are TRBV29-1 and TRBJ2-2, with D perhaps given as TRBD1 or TRBD2 (5 bases each). CDR1 is SQVTM, CDR2 ANQGSEA, per germline. V lost 5 bases and J 0 bases, leaving 10 bases between the germline ends. The CDR3 covers 14 residues. The CDR3 loop reads CSVYGDANTGELFF. The CDR3 DNA sequence: TGCAGCGTTTACGGGGACGCGAACACCGGGGAGCTGTTTTTT.

This clonotype has only a few counts. The chain links TRBV27 to TRBJ2-6; TRBD2 matches at 9 bases. The CDR3 has 18 amino acids. Germline lookup yields CDR1 MNHEY and CDR2 SMNVEV (reference sequence). Trimming cost V 3 bases and J 4 bases; bases outside gene matches: 10. The CDR3 here is CASSFLGLAGAGANVLTF. Here the CDR3 DNA reads TGTGCCAGCAGTTTCCTCGGATTAGCGGGAGCAGGGGCCAACGTCCTGACTTTC.

This clonotype was seen only a few times. The chain recombines TRBV20-1 with TRBJ2-1, with D perhaps matching TRBD2 (5 bases). Germline assignment: CDR1 DFQATT and CDR2 SNEGSKA (reference sequence). The CDR3 totals 14 residues. V was shortened by 3 bases and J by 3 bases, with 12 bases between the two germline ends. The CDR3 protein is CSASLAEVYNEQFF. CDR3 nucleotides: TGCAGTGCTAGTCTGGCGGAGGTCTACAATGAGCAGTTCTTC.

The rearrangement uses TRBV4-1 and TRBJ2-7, with 9 nucleotides matching TRBD1. After removal of 1 base from V and 3 bases from J, the junction contained 1 base not matched to a gene. From germline, CDR1 is MGHRA and CDR2 YSYEKL. This CDR3 spans 14 amino acids. CDR3 loop: CASSQGDRVYEQYF. In DNA form, the CDR3 reads TGCGCCAGCAGCCAAGGGGACAGGGTCTACGAGCAGTACTTC.

This rearrangement joins TRBV7-2 to TRBJ2-3; TRBD2 agrees at 7 bases. Germline V gene sequence: CDR1 SGHTA, CDR2 FQGNSA. This CDR3 comprises 16 residues. V lost 0 bases and J lost 2; bases outside the gene matches: 5. This CDR3 is CASSLAGSGTTDTQYF. CDR3 nucleotides: TGTGCCAGCAGCTTAGCGGGGAGCGGGACCACAGATACGCAGTATTTT.

This clonotype was detected a few times. This rearrangement joins TRBV5-1 to TRBJ2-3, with a tentative D call TRBD1 (7 bases). V lost 5 bases and J lost 8, with 18 bases in between. The germline V gene encodes CDR1 SGHRS and CDR2 YFSETQ. The CDR3 is 14 residues long. In DNA form, the CDR3 reads TGCGCCAGCAGTCCAGACAGGGAGGAGGGTACGCAGTATTTT. Its protein is CASSPDREEGTQYF.

V usage is TRBV29-1 and J usage is TRBJ2-6, with TRBD1 identical over 8 bases. Per the germline V gene, CDR1 is SQVTM and CDR2 is ANQGSEA. The CDR3 is 18 amino acids. V lost 4 bases and J lost 2; bases outside the gene matches: 13. CDR3 region: CSVAGQQGVLAGANVLTF. For the CDR3, the DNA is TGCAGCGTTGCGGGGCAACAGGGGGTTTTGGCTGGGGCCAACGTCCTGACTTTC.

This clonotype was seen only a few times. V and J are TRBV19 and TRBJ2-1; 7 nucleotides align to TRBD1. Germline assignment: CDR1 LNHDA and CDR2 SQIVND (reference sequence). V lost 3 bases to trimming and J lost 11 bases; unmatched junction nucleotides: 7. The CDR3 has 13 amino acids. CDR3 bases: TGTGCCAGTAGTATGTTACCGGGACAGAAGCAGTTCTTC. As protein: CASSMLPGQKQFF.

The J gene is TRBJ1-1, the V gene TRBV11-2, with 10 bases lining up with TRBD1. With 0 bases clipped from V and 1 base from J, the junction kept 8 bases outside the gene matches. This CDR3 is 18 amino acids long. Germline values: CDR1 SGHAT, CDR2 FQNNGV. The CDR3 spells CASSLDKRQGASNTEAFF. Here the CDR3 DNA reads TGTGCCAGCAGCTTAGATAAAAGACAGGGGGCTTCGAACACTGAAGCTTTCTTT. Combining the CDR3 with reference TRBV11-2 and TRBJ1-1 gives the whole variable domain EAGVAQSPRYKIIEKRQSVAFWCNPISGHATLYWYQQILGQGPKLLIQFQNNGVVDDSQLPKDRFSAERLKGVDSTLKIQPAKLEDSAVYLCASSLDKRQGASNTEAFFGQGTRLTVV.

This clonotype came up a few times. The rearrangement uses TRBV20-1 and TRBJ2-3, with D possibly being TRBD1 or TRBD2 (5 bases each). CDR1 is DFQATT and CDR2 is SNEGSKA in the germline V gene (reference sequence). Deletions cut 3 bases from V and 3 bases from J, with 16 bases between. There are 15 residues in the CDR3. DNA of the CDR3: TGCAGTGCTAGCCCGGGGCAGGGTTTAACAGATACGCAGTATTTT. Encoded protein: CSASPGQGLTDTQYF.

The rearrangement uses TRBV11-3 and TRBJ2-6; D is unresolved. Germline CDR1 reads SGHNT; CDR2 reads YENEEA. Trimming took 0 bases from V and 0 from J, leaving 6 bases between them. This CDR3 is built from 16 residues. CDR3 loop: CASSLEGSSGANVLTF. CDR3 coding DNA: TGTGCCAGCAGCTTAGAGGGAAGCTCTGGGGCCAACGTCCTGACTTTC.

Only one count was recorded for this clonotype. V gene TRBV3-1 combines with J gene TRBJ2-3; 7 positions agree with TRBD2. V trimming: 5 bases; J trimming: 6 bases; junction bases outside the gene matches: 11. The CDR3 is 15 amino acids. Germline assignment: CDR1 LGHDT and CDR2 YNNKEL (reference sequence). This chain's CDR3 is CASSSGGAGSDTQYF. In nucleotides, the CDR3 is TGTGCCAGCAGCTCCGGGGGAGCGGGGTCGGATACGCAGTATTTT.

The V and J genes are TRBV27 and TRBJ2-3, with 11 nucleotides matching TRBD1. The CDR3 sequence is 17 residues long. CDR1 is MNHEY and CDR2 is SMNVEV in the germline V gene (reference sequence). Trimming at V came to 6 bases and at J to 4 bases, leaving 12 bases not matched to a gene. CDR3 nucleotide sequence: TGTGCCAGCAGGCCGTTCCTCCGGGACAGGGGGGCAGATACGCAGTATTTT. It encodes CASRPFLRDRGADTQYF.